Included here is one TCR beta chain sequence, with context. The specificity of this receptor is unknown. Nothing much larger sits one base from this clone, and base qualities are not available. The immunoSEQ Assay, a bias-controlled multiplex PCR, was used to amplify TCRbeta CDR3 regions from genomic DNA. The source study handled its data this way. The number of nucleated cells in each sample was estimated by amplification of reference gene primers within the assay. Sequence reads were collapsed and filtered to measure the absolute abundance of every unique TCRbeta CDR3 rearrangement. For each sample, productive Simpson clonality was calculated by taking the square root of Simpson's diversity index across productive rearrangements. TCRdb limited this immuneACCESS table to in-frame rearrangements with V and J called. A share of clones is missing; checked studies link under half to unresolved V genes, and the rest is unexplained. V and J calls and clone size are given by that table; D and trimming were obtained from the DNA. Recorded for this sample are 310,000 or so clones; over 80% of them occurred a single time. The ten top clones hold around 10% of the sample.

CDR1 SEHNR and CDR2 FQNEAQ are derived from the germline V gene (reference sequence). V ends up 4 bases short and J 5 bases short, with an unmatched junction base count of 3. The cysteine opens and the phenylalanine closes a CDR3 of 14 amino acids. The only DNA kept is the CDR3, 42 bases in frame from the first base. Participants in the prospective study were aged roughly 18 to 100 years, lived in about two dozen United States geographic areas, and enrolled through a virtual design. To assign participants to cohorts, the prospective study relied on clinical history that participants themselves reported in a screening survey and a study questionnaire. For ImmuneRACE Cohort 3, a participant was defined as recovered based on two consecutive negative NP/OP PCR tests, clearance by a healthcare professional, or resolution of symptoms. Mobile phlebotomists in the prospective study collected whole blood, serum and a nasopharyngeal or oropharyngeal swab from every participant. Additional blood draws and questionnaires over an approximately 2-month period could optionally be provided by prospective study participants. Before DNA extraction, prospective study blood samples were shipped either frozen or at room temperature.

This sample is part of a study of blood T cell repertoires in COVID-19 (dated by TCRdb to 2018 to 2021). About the full investigation: The collaborator samples originated in the United States, Italy and Spain and spanned the acute and convalescent phases of COVID-19. The prospective study material was composed of cDNA or gDNA derived from T cells, B-cell-depleted T cells, or PBMCs. Subjects who had been exposed to COVID-19, were actively infected with it, or had recovered from it provided the deeply sampled blood TCRbeta repertoires that made up the dataset. A freely available public database, intended as a resource for researchers studying the immune response to SARS-CoV-2, is where the repertoires were released. Samples were obtained from the ongoing ImmuneRACE study (first 160 participants) and from about 1,300 subjects provided by 6 global collaborators. Nearly every sample came with metadata listing a de-identified subject ID, COVID-19 status, age in years and sex. Where available, HLA class I and class II types were obtained from metadata supplied by the sample provider rather than from assay-based typing.

Broader findings and caveats from the paper: The quantity of clinical and demographic metadata differed by source and by participant and was supplied without curation.

The rearranged chain carries TRBV7-9 and TRBJ2-5, and TRBD2 matches 11 of the central bases. The receptor's source is a woman aged 18-35 years who had recovered from COVID-19. The material sequenced was PBMCs or T cells enriched from blood (not recorded which). The DNA sequence is TGTGCCAGCAGCTATAGCGGGGGGGGCGAGACCCAGTACTTC. Protein translation: CASSYSGGGETQYF.